This TCR beta chain was found in a study of cytotoxic CD8 clonotypes in ibrutinib-treated CLL. Study at large: Responses: approximately 25 partial, 2 complete; after median roughly 68 months, around 15 stayed remitted, some twelve progressed. Response samples followed a median about twelve months of treatment, range 6 to 36.

The count of this clone is one. Its cognate antigen is unknown. The authors obtained approximately 2.1 micrograms of genomic DNA from cryopreserved PBMCs for TCR beta libraries. Data came from immunoSEQ multiplex PCR; TCRdb stores just in-frame clones and leaves some out. The sample yields tens of thousands of clones, more than 45% seen once. General study findings and limits: Clonality showed a rise at ibrutinib response that reversed toward baseline at progression.

The material sequenced was PBMCs, taken after 12 months of ibrutinib treatment. The sequence derives from a human donor with chronic lymphocytic leukemia.

In nucleotides, the CDR3 is TGTGCCAGCGTCTCGGAAGAGTATGGCTACACCTTC. Encoded protein: CASVSEEYGYTF. J is TRBJ1-2 and V is TRBV7-2; D call uncertain. The germline V gene has CDR1 SGHTA and CDR2 FQGNSA. The CDR3 has 12 residues. Trimming left V 8 bases short and J 5 bases short, with 12 bases between.